This TCR beta chain is drawn from a study of blood T cell repertoires in COVID-19. Study as a whole: From T cells, B-cell-depleted T cells, or PBMCs came the material, which was cDNA or gDNA.

Authors' data handling: The assay estimated nucleated cells by amplifying reference gene primers. The repertoire was sequenced with immunoSEQ multiplex PCR; TCRdb's copy has only in-frame clones and lacks some. The V and J calls and clone size come from that table; D and trimming were worked out from the DNA. The sample contains 20,000 or so clones, approximately 84% of which appear only once. V dropped 4 bases and J dropped 1 base, with 10 bases sitting between them. The CDR3 loop spans 13 amino acids. Germline V gene sequence: CDR1 SQVTM, CDR2 ANQGSEA. The sequence came from a man aged 50 to 60 with active COVID-19. The chain uses TRBV29-1 and TRBJ1-1; D is uncertain. The sample consisted of peripheral blood. The CDR3 nucleotides are TGCAGCGTTGGAACAGCCCCGAACACTGAAGCTTTCTTT. Translated, it gives CSVGTAPNTEAFF.